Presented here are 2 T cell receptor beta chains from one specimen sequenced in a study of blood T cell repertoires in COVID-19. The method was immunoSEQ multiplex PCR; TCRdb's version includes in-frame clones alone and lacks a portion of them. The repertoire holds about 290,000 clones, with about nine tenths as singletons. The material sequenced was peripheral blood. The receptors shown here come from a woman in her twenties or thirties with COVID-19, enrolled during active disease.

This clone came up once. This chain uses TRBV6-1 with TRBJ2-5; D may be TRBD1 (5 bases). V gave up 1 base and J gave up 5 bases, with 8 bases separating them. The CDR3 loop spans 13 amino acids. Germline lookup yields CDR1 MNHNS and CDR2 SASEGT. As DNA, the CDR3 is TGTGCCAGCAGTGAAGGCAGGGTGGAGACCCAGTACTTC. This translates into CASSEGRVETQYF.

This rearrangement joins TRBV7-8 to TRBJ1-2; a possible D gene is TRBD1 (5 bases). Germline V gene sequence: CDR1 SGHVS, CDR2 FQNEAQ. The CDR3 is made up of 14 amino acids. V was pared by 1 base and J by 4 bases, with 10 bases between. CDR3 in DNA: TGTGCCAGCAGCTTAGGGGGGGGATTCTATGGCTACACCTTC. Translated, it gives CASSLGGGFYGYTF.